The 23 T cell receptor beta chains below all came from one sample that was sequenced in a study of blood T cell repertoires in COVID-19. Libraries were prepared by immunoSEQ multiplex PCR; TCRdb keeps only in-frame clonotypes and omits some of them. Of around 310,000 clones in the sample, around 91% were seen once. Source material: peripheral blood. Receptors were obtained from a woman in her thirties or forties with COVID-19, enrolled during active disease.

The CDR3 DNA sequence: TGTGCCAGCAGTCCGACAGTAGCTAGCACAGATACGCAGTATTTT. Translating gives CASSPTVASTDTQYF. The genes are TRBV28 and TRBJ2-3, with D perhaps TRBD1 (5 bases). Germline CDR1 reads MDHEN; CDR2 reads SYDVKM. V shed 5 bases and J shed 0 bases, with 12 bases lying between them. The CDR3 totals 15 residues.

The chain carries TRBV6-1 and TRBJ2-7, with D possibly TRBD1 on 5 matching bases. The V end lost 3 bases, the J end lost 3 bases, and 12 bases lay between the germline ends. This CDR3 is built from 14 residues. Germline CDR1 reads MNHNS; CDR2 reads SASEGT. The CDR3 protein is CASSDRGLIYEQYF. In DNA, the CDR3 is TGTGCCAGCAGTGATAGGGGTCTTATCTACGAGCAGTACTTC.

The chain employs TRBV18 and TRBJ2-6; 12 bases are a match to TRBD1. The germline V gene has CDR1 KGHSH and CDR2 LQKENI. Unmatched junction bases numbered 6, after V lost 2 bases and J lost 4 bases. The CDR3 is 18 residues long. In nucleotides, the CDR3 is TGTGCCAGCTCACCAACGGGACAGGGGGCCTCCGGGGCCAACGTCCTGACTTTC. Encoded protein: CASSPTGQGASGANVLTF. The variable domain in full, completed from reference TRBV18 and TRBJ2-6, reads NAGVMQNPRHLVRRRGQEARLRCSPMKGHSHVYWYRQLPEEGLKFMVYLQKENIIDESGMPKERFSAEFPKEGPSILRIQQVVRGDSAAYFCASSPTGQGASGANVLTFGAGSRLTVL.

The chain employs TRBV24-1 and TRBJ2-7; possibly TRBD2 for D (6 bases). Germline CDR1 is KGHDR and CDR2 is SFDVKD. The length of the CDR3 is 13 residues. V was trimmed by 2 bases and J by 3 bases, leaving 7 bases between them. This chain's CDR3 is CATSDSGLYEQYF. Here the CDR3 DNA reads TGTGCCACCAGTGATTCGGGACTCTACGAGCAGTACTTC.

This sequence joins TRBV5-1 and TRBJ1-4; TRBD1 is a possible D gene (5 bases). Trimming cost V 4 bases and J 8 bases, with 18 bases left between them. The germline V gene has CDR1 SGHRS and CDR2 YFSETQ. The CDR3 has 15 amino acids. The CDR3 is CASSPMPGRNEKLFF. The CDR3 bases are TGCGCCAGCAGCCCAATGCCAGGGAGGAACGAAAAACTGTTTTTT.

This clone has a single count. The chain has TRBV6-5 and TRBJ1-6, with 8 bases that match TRBD1. J was trimmed by 8 bases and V by 10 bases; bases with no gene match: 10. Germline CDR1 MNHEY, CDR2 SVGAGI. This CDR3 has 14 amino acids. The CDR3 sequence is CATQGGTGYSPLHF. CDR3 nucleotides: TGTGCCACCCAAGGCGGGACAGGTTATTCACCCCTCCACTTT.

V gene TRBV28 combines with J gene TRBJ1-2; 7 bases fit TRBD1. CDR1 is MDHEN, CDR2 SYDVKM, per germline. This CDR3 region has 15 residues. The V and J ends lost 4 bases and 8 bases, in that order; junction bases with no gene match: 13. The CDR3 spells CASSSNRGRSEGYTF. The CDR3 DNA reads as TGTGCCAGCAGTTCGAACAGGGGTAGGTCAGAAGGCTACACCTTC.

About this clone: This same CDR3 is encoded by further DNA sequences in the sample. The J gene is TRBJ1-2, the V gene TRBV30, with D perhaps matching TRBD1 (5 bases). V lost 0 bases to trimming and J lost 8 bases, with 10 bases between them. Germline lookup yields CDR1 GTSNPN and CDR2 SVGIG (reference sequence). The CDR3 is made up of 12 amino acids. CDR3 DNA: TGTGCCTGGAGTGTAAGGGGTGGGGGCTACACCTTC. It translates to CAWSVRGGGYTF.

The gene calls are TRBV4-1 and TRBJ2-2; 10 nucleotides line up with TRBD2. The CDR3 spans 17 residues. The junction had 7 bases not matched to a gene; V was cut back by 4 bases and J by 2 bases. Germline CDR1 is MGHRA and CDR2 is YSYEKL. CDR3 sequence (DNA): TGCGCCAGCAGCCGCCAACTAGCGGGGCGCAACACCGGGGAGCTGTTTTTT. As protein: CASSRQLAGRNTGELFF.

This clone showed up just once. This chain uses TRBV28 with TRBJ1-4; 8 nucleotides agree with TRBD1. The CDR3 is 15 amino acids. Germline V lookup: CDR1 MDHEN, CDR2 SYDVKM. With 6 bases clipped from V and 8 bases from J, the junction kept 11 bases outside the gene matches. CDR3 sequence reads: CASRLPGQGREKLFF. DNA of the CDR3: TGTGCCAGCAGATTACCTGGACAGGGACGGGAAAAACTGTTTTTT.

With respect to this clone: At one boundary the junction diverges from the germline segment, which might be a read error. This chain uses TRBV27 with TRBJ2-7, with D perhaps matching TRBD2 (6 bases). Germline V gene lookup returns CDR1 MNHEY and CDR2 SMNVEV (reference sequence). The CDR3 contains 14 residues. The CDR3 sequence is CASSTDTSSHEQYF. CDR3 in DNA: TGTGCCAGCAGTACCGACACTAGCTCCCACGAGCAGTACTTC.

Here the CDR3 reads CAGGTSYNEQFF. CDR3 DNA sequence: TGTGCCGGGGGGACCTCCTACAATGAGCAGTTCTTC. The chain recombines TRBV6-5 with TRBJ2-1; possible D gene TRBD2, 6 bases. Looked up from germline, CDR1 is MNHEY and CDR2 is SVGAGI. The CDR3 runs to 12 residues. V shed 11 bases and J shed 0 bases, with 8 bases lying between them.

This rearrangement joins TRBV29-1 to TRBJ2-7, with 7 positions matching TRBD2. The CDR3 has 15 amino acids. With V trimmed by 4 bases and J by 0 bases, 9 bases remained unmatched. Germline lookup yields CDR1 SQVTM and CDR2 ANQGSEA. The CDR3 loop is CSVVWEGSRSYEQYF. CDR3 nucleotide sequence: TGCAGCGTTGTTTGGGAGGGCAGTCGCTCCTACGAGCAGTACTTC.

The genes are TRBV7-2 and TRBJ2-5; 8 positions match TRBD2. With V trimmed by 5 bases and J by 4 bases, 12 bases remained unmatched. The CDR3 extends over 16 amino acids. From germline, CDR1 is SGHTA and CDR2 FQGNSA. The CDR3 loop reads CASSRFARGVSETQYF. CDR3 DNA: TGTGCCAGCAGCAGATTTGCGCGGGGGGTTTCAGAGACCCAGTACTTC.

The chain couples TRBV5-4 to TRBJ1-1; 8 bases map to TRBD1. This CDR3 comprises 15 residues. The V gene's germline CDR1 is SGHNT and CDR2 YYREEE (reference sequence). V was clipped by 0 bases and J by 4 bases; unmatched bases: 5. Written as DNA, the CDR3 is TGTGCCAGCAGCTTGGAGGGACAGGCCAGCACTGAAGCTTTCTTT. Protein product: CASSLEGQASTEAFF.

This clone showed up just a few times. CDR3 coding DNA: TGTGCCAGCAGGCGGGACCCGTTTGAAAAACTGTTTTTT. Its translation is CASRRDPFEKLFF. This chain uses TRBV12-3 or TRBV12-4 with TRBJ1-4; tentative D call: TRBD1 (5 bases). CDR3 length equals 13 residues. The V end lost 6 bases, the J end lost 7 bases, and 12 bases lay between the germline ends.

V is TRBV7-9 and J is TRBJ1-2; D possibly corresponds to TRBD1 (5 bases). Germline V gene lookup returns CDR1 SEHNR and CDR2 FQNEAQ (reference sequence). The V end lost 2 bases, the J end lost 6 bases, and 10 bases lay between the germline ends. This CDR3 is 13 amino acids long. The CDR3 sequence: CASSLSGVDGYTF. The CDR3 DNA sequence: TGTGCCAGCAGCTTATCGGGGGTAGATGGCTACACCTTC. Supplemented by reference TRBV7-9 and TRBJ1-2, the full variable domain reads DTGVSQNPRHKITKRGQNVTFRCDPISEHNRLYWYRQTLGQGPEFLTYFQNEAQLEKSRLLSDRFSAERPKGSFSTLEIQRTEQGDSAMYLCASSLSGVDGYTFGSGTRLTVV.

The chain recombines TRBV6-4 with TRBJ1-6, with a possible D match to TRBD1 (5 bases). Trimming shortened V by 6 bases and J by 7 bases, and 16 bases separated the two germline ends. This CDR3 spans 15 amino acids. CDR1 MRHNA and CDR2 SNTAGT come from the germline V gene. CDR3 DNA sequence: TGTGCCAGCAGGGACGACAGCGCGTTGAATTCACCCCTCCACTTT. Protein sequence: CASRDDSALNSPLHF.

The genes are TRBV13 and TRBJ1-1, with D perhaps TRBD1 (6 bases). Germline V lookup: CDR1 PRHDT, CDR2 FYEKMQ (reference sequence). This CDR3 region has 14 residues. V was pared by 6 bases and J by 11 bases, with 22 bases between. This chain's CDR3 is CASSSDRTVMRAFF. The CDR3 nucleotides are TGTGCCAGCAGTAGTGACAGGACCGTAATGAGGGCTTTCTTT.

The chain has TRBV6-5 and TRBJ1-5; D is uncertain. This CDR3 comprises 15 residues. V was pared by 3 bases and J by 2 bases, with 11 bases between. Germline CDR1 reads MNHEY; CDR2 reads SVGAGI. The CDR3 coding sequence is TGTGCCAGCAGTTATGGGCTTACCGGCAATCAGCCCCAGCATTTT. Its protein product is CASSYGLTGNQPQHF.

This clone came up a few times. This chain joins TRBV4-1 and TRBJ1-3; D not resolved. The CDR3 contains 17 residues. CDR1 and CDR2 (germline): MGHRA, YSYEKL. The germline V and J ends were trimmed by 1 base and 0 bases, with 13 bases remaining between them. The CDR3 loop reads CASSQVATGSSGNTIYF. The CDR3 DNA reads as TGCGCCAGCAGCCAAGTGGCGACCGGGAGCTCTGGAAACACCATATATTTT.

This chain links TRBV27 with TRBJ2-5, with D possibly TRBD2 on 6 matching bases. Germline CDR1 MNHEY, CDR2 SMNVEV (reference sequence). This CDR3 spans 14 amino acids. V was pared by 5 bases and J by 2 bases, with 12 bases between. The CDR3 DNA reads as TGTGCCAGCAGTACTAGGCGGGGACAAGAGACCCAGTACTTC. The encoded protein is CASSTRRGQETQYF.

V and J are TRBV27 and TRBJ1-5, with 7 bases fitting TRBD1. Germline trimming cut 5 bases from V and 5 bases from J; bases unmatched to any gene: 12. CDR1 is MNHEY and CDR2 is SMNVEV in the germline V gene (reference sequence). The CDR3 extends over 16 amino acids. DNA for the CDR3: TGTGCCAGCAGTCCCTCCGACAGGGTATTCCATCAGCCCCAGCATTTT. Translating gives CASSPSDRVFHQPQHF.